One and the same sample provided the 27 T cell receptor beta chains below, sequenced in a study of regulatory T cells in long-lasting Graves disease. Both iRepertoire HTBI primers and Arm-PCR of CDR3 regions were used to build the TCR beta libraries. A single record per CDR3 protein comes from TCRdb applying MiXCR to the multiplex PCR reads. The repertoire holds 400,000 to 500,000 distinct CDR3 sequences, with about a sixth as singletons. The time point: newly diagnosed GD, antithyroid drugs for less than 3 months. PBMCs provided the RNA from which the TCR library was made. This sample also appeared in a second study, on T cells in Graves' hyperthyroidism and ophthalmopathy.

The material was peripheral blood mononuclear cells (PBMCs), obtained at new diagnosis, from a patient treated with antithyroid drugs. The receptors originated from a woman aged 18-29 years with Graves disease.

This clonotype appeared many times. The chain employs TRBV28 and TRBJ1-1, with TRBD1 as a possible D gene (5 bases). The V and J ends lost 3 bases and 9 bases respectively, with 11 bases between them. The germline V gene encodes CDR1 MDHEN and CDR2 SYDVKM. This CDR3 region has 12 residues. CDR3 protein: CASSLRPGKAFF. The CDR3 DNA reads TGTGCCAGCAGTTTGAGGCCAGGGAAAGCTTTCTTT.

This clonotype was counted between two and nine times. The chain combines TRBV29-1 with TRBJ2-7; 11 positions agree with TRBD2. CDR1 and CDR2 (germline): SQVTM, ANQGSEA. V trimming: 2 bases; J trimming: 2 bases; junction bases outside the gene matches: 5. The CDR3 extends over 15 amino acids. CDR3 DNA: TGCAGCGTTGAAAGTACTAGCGGGAGCACCTACGAGCAGTACTTC. Its protein product is CSVESTSGSTYEQYF.

The V gene is TRBV6-1, the J gene TRBJ2-7; D might be TRBD2 (6 bases). The CDR3 extends over 16 amino acids. V gave up 6 bases and J gave up 3 bases, with 21 bases separating them. Germline CDR1 reads MNHNS; CDR2 reads SASEGT. CDR3 loop: CASSPPGAQGLYEQYF. The CDR3 nucleotides are TGTGCCAGCAGCCCCCCGGGAGCTCAGGGTCTCTACGAGCAGTACTTC.

The genes are TRBV12-3 or TRBV12-4 and TRBJ2-7, with TRBD2 matching over 16 bases. Trimming took 5 bases from V and 2 from J; bases not matched to a gene: 3. The CDR3 length is 16 residues. For the CDR3, the DNA is TGTGCCAGCAGTGTGGGACTAGCGGGAGGGCCCTACGAGCAGTACTTC. This sequence encodes CASSVGLAGGPYEQYF.

The rearrangement links TRBV20-1 to TRBJ1-1; weak D call: TRBD1 (6 bases). V lost 5 bases and J 5 bases, leaving 12 bases between the germline ends. The CDR3 has 12 residues. Germline CDR1 reads DFQATT; CDR2 reads SNEGSKA (reference sequence). DNA of the CDR3: TGCAGTGCTCCGGCGAGGGGGACTGAAGCTTTCTTT. Protein: CSAPARGTEAFF.

Many counts were recorded for this clonotype. V and J are TRBV2 and TRBJ2-5; D is undetermined. Germline V gene lookup returns CDR1 SNHLY and CDR2 FYNNEI. Trimming shortened V by 8 bases and J by 4 bases, and 5 bases separated the two germline ends. The CDR3 extends over 10 amino acids. The CDR3 reads CASSVETQYF. The CDR3 DNA follows: TGTGCCAGCTCGGTAGAGACCCAGTACTTC.

This chain uses TRBV20-1 with TRBJ2-3; D unclear. Germline loops: CDR1 DFQATT, CDR2 SNEGSKA (reference sequence). The CDR3 has 13 residues. Trimming removed 4 bases at V and 2 bases at J, with 10 bases between. CDR3 DNA: TGCAGTGCTAATGGCCGGTCCACAGATACGCAGTATTTT. Amino acid sequence: CSANGRSTDTQYF.

This clonotype was counted ten times or more. The chain couples TRBV28 to TRBJ2-1; D is tentatively TRBD1 or TRBD2 (5 bases each). Germline CDR1 MDHEN, CDR2 SYDVKM. The CDR3 has 14 residues. Trimming shortened V by 6 bases and J by 9 bases, and 18 bases separated the two germline ends. The DNA for the CDR3 is TGTGCCAGCAGAGGGACCACCGGGGCGGGTGAGCAGTTCTTC. Translating gives CASRGTTGAGEQFF.

The chain uses TRBV20-1 and TRBJ1-5; TRBD1 might be the D (6 bases). The V end lost 4 bases, the J end lost 4 bases, and 11 bases lay between the germline ends. Germline V gene lookup returns CDR1 DFQATT and CDR2 SNEGSKA (reference sequence). CDR3 size: 13 residues. This chain's CDR3 is CSAMKGGNQPQHF. CDR3 DNA: TGCAGTGCTATGAAAGGGGGGAATCAGCCCCAGCATTTT.

The V and J genes are TRBV9 and TRBJ1-1, with D hard to call. The CDR3 loop spans 14 amino acids. V was trimmed by 0 bases and J by 5 bases, leaving 11 bases between them. CDR1 is SGDLS and CDR2 is YYNGEE in the germline V gene. The CDR3 here is CASSVEHRGTEAFF. The CDR3 nucleotides are TGTGCCAGCAGCGTAGAGCACCGTGGGACTGAAGCTTTCTTT.

Remarks on this clonotype: A much larger clone differs by one base, so this may be a read error. This rearrangement joins TRBV7-2 to TRBJ2-3; D possibly corresponds to TRBD2 (5 bases). Germline values: CDR1 SGHTA, CDR2 FQGNSA. This CDR3 contains 13 residues. CDR3: CANSLAHGDTQYF. In nucleotides, the CDR3 is TGTGCCAACAGCTTAGCGCATGGAGATACGCAGTATTTT.

This clonotype appeared a few times. The chain has TRBV6-1 and TRBJ2-1, with TRBD2 matching 7 bases. CDR3 length: 17 amino acids. The V gene's germline CDR1 is MNHNS and CDR2 SASEGT. J lost 5 bases, V lost 5 bases, and 15 bases had no gene match. CDR3 nucleotide sequence: TGTGCCAGCAGTACCCCGGTCAGAGCGGGACGGGACAATGAGCAGTTCTTC. It specifies CASSTPVRAGRDNEQFF.

This clonotype was counted a few times. This chain joins TRBV11-2 and TRBJ2-2; D uncertain. V dropped 3 bases and J dropped 5 bases, with 7 bases sitting between them. Germline V gene sequence: CDR1 SGHAT, CDR2 FQNNGV. The CDR3 runs to 13 residues. The CDR3 here is CASSLDATGELFF. CDR3 nucleotide sequence: TGTGCCAGCAGCTTGGACGCAACCGGGGAGCTGTTTTTT.

The gene calls are TRBV12-3 or TRBV12-4 and TRBJ2-1, with TRBD2 matching over 12 bases. Near its end, the DNA agrees better with TRBJ2-7, so the J call may be wrong. The CDR3 has 15 amino acids. CDR3 residues: CASSPRLAGDWEQYF. Written as DNA, the CDR3 is TGTGCCAGCAGTCCCCGACTAGCGGGAGACTGGGAGCAGTACTTC.

The chain carries TRBV14 and TRBJ2-3; either TRBD1 or TRBD2 may supply D (5 bases each). V was clipped by 1 base and J by 3 bases, with 20 bases between them. Germline V gene lookup returns CDR1 SGHDN and CDR2 FVKESK. The CDR3 is made up of 18 amino acids. The CDR3 here is CASSQGETGTRRTDTQYF. Here the CDR3 DNA reads TGTGCCAGCAGCCAAGGAGAGACCGGGACCCGCCGTACAGATACGCAGTATTTT.

A word on this clonotype: With a much larger clone just one base away, this may be a read error. The gene calls are TRBV30 and TRBJ2-5; TRBD2 agrees at 9 bases. Germline assignment: CDR1 GTSNPN and CDR2 SVGIG (reference sequence). With V trimmed by 2 bases and J by 3 bases, 4 bases remained unmatched. CDR3 length: 14 amino acids. The CDR3 spells CAWSLLAGKETQYF. In DNA form, the CDR3 reads TGTGCCTGGAGTCTTCTAGCGGGGAAAGAGACCCAGTACTTC.

The chain recombines TRBV27 with TRBJ2-6; D may be TRBD1 (5 bases). The V end was cut by 6 bases, the J end by 0 bases, with 24 bases between. The CDR3 is made up of 20 amino acids. CDR1 is MNHEY and CDR2 is SMNVEV in the germline V gene (reference sequence). CDR3 DNA: TGTGCCAGCAGCCACCACCCAGGGCCTACTATTTCCTCTGGGGCCAACGTCCTGACTTTC. Its protein is CASSHHPGPTISSGANVLTF.

The chain carries TRBV28 and TRBJ1-5, with D perhaps matching TRBD1 (5 bases). The CDR3 loop spans 14 amino acids. Trimming removed 5 bases from V and 7 bases from J, with 15 bases in between. The germline gives CDR1 MDHEN, CDR2 SYDVKM. DNA for the CDR3: TGTGCCAGCAGTATGGGGGGGTTGGGGCAGCCCCAGCATTTT. Translating gives CASSMGGLGQPQHF. Drawing the rest from reference TRBV28 and TRBJ1-5, the complete variable domain is DVKVTQSSRYLVKRTGEKVFLECVQDMDHENMFWYRQDPGLGLRLIYFSYDVKMKEKGDIPEGYSVSREKKERFSLILESASTNQTSMYLCASSMGGLGQPQHFGDGTRLSIL.

This clonotype was picked up many times. As DNA, the CDR3 is TGCAGTGCTAGGGAGCGGGGGAGCTCCTACGAGCAGTACTTC. It codes for CSARERGSSYEQYF. The chain is built from TRBV20-1 and TRBJ2-7; TRBD2 aligns across 8 bases. Germline CDR1 DFQATT, CDR2 SNEGSKA (reference sequence). Germline trimming cut 3 bases from V and 0 bases from J; bases unmatched to any gene: 4. The CDR3 consists of 14 residues.

This chain links TRBV7-2 with TRBJ1-3, with no clear D. Trimming took 1 base from V and 4 from J, leaving 11 bases between them. The germline V gene encodes CDR1 SGHTA and CDR2 FQGNSA. CDR3 length: 15 amino acids. CDR3 loop: CASSLGGPGGNTIYF. The CDR3 region has the DNA TGTGCCAGCAGCTTAGGAGGTCCGGGAGGAAACACCATATATTTT.

J is TRBJ1-1 and V is TRBV20-1; a weak D match, TRBD1 (6 bases). The CDR3 sequence is 15 residues long. Germline V gene sequence: CDR1 DFQATT, CDR2 SNEGSKA (reference sequence). V gave up 6 bases and J gave up 5 bases, with 22 bases separating them. In DNA, the CDR3 is TGCAGTGCCCAGCCGTGGCAGGGGAGTAAGACTGAAGCTTTCTTT. Residues: CSAQPWQGSKTEAFF.

A word on this clonotype: This may be a read error: a much more frequent sequence differs by one nucleotide. The chain combines TRBV29-1 with TRBJ2-1; D gene uncertain. The ends were cut back, 5 bases at V and 3 bases at J, with 5 bases in the middle. The CDR3 runs 11 residues. Germline V gene lookup returns CDR1 SQVTM and CDR2 ANQGSEA. The CDR3 DNA is TGCAGCGTTACGGACTACAATGAGCAGTTCTTC. Translated: CSVTDYNEQFF.

This clonotype was detected many times. V gene TRBV28 combines with J gene TRBJ1-6; D remains unclear. Germline CDR1 and CDR2: MDHEN and SYDVKM. Trimming took 5 bases from V and 8 from J, leaving 13 bases between them. CDR3 size: 14 residues. The CDR3 DNA is TGTGCCAGCAGTCTGGGAGGGAGTTATTCACCCCTCCACTTT. Protein product: CASSLGGSYSPLHF.

This clonotype was recorded at least ten times. The J gene is TRBJ2-5, the V gene TRBV10-1, with D perhaps given as TRBD1 or TRBD2 (5 bases each). The CDR3 runs to 13 residues. CDR1 is WNHNN, CDR2 SYGVQD, per germline (reference sequence). Trimming cost V 6 bases and J 2 bases, with 10 bases left between them. CDR3 DNA: TGCGCCAGCAGCCGGGACCCACAAGAGACCCAGTACTTC. Amino acid sequence: CASSRDPQETQYF.

This clonotype came up a few times. The chain has TRBV27 and TRBJ2-1; TRBD2 might be the D (6 bases). The CDR3 contains 14 residues. Trimming cost V 1 base and J 4 bases, with 8 bases left between them. Germline CDR1 MNHEY, CDR2 SMNVEV (reference sequence). The DNA of the CDR3 is TGTGCCAGCAGTTTATGGGACTCATACAATGAGCAGTTCTTC. It translates to CASSLWDSYNEQFF.

This clonotype occurred many times. The chain is built from TRBV6-2 or TRBV6-3 and TRBJ2-7; weak D call: TRBD2 (6 bases). This CDR3 is built from 14 residues. V lost 6 bases to trimming and J lost 5 bases, with 17 bases between them. Germline V CDR1 and CDR2: MNHEY, SVGEGT. The CDR3 spells CASSEAGRGDEQYF. CDR3 DNA sequence: TGTGCCAGCAGCGAAGCCGGGAGAGGCGACGAGCAGTACTTC.

V usage is TRBV7-8 and J usage is TRBJ2-2; D unclear. The germline gives CDR1 SGHVS, CDR2 FQNEAQ. This CDR3 spans 15 amino acids. V was clipped by 5 bases and J by 5 bases, with 15 bases between them. CDR3 nucleotides: TGTGCCAGCAGCCCGGACCCCGGTGGGACCGGGGAGCTGTTTTTT. Translation gives CASSPDPGGTGELFF.